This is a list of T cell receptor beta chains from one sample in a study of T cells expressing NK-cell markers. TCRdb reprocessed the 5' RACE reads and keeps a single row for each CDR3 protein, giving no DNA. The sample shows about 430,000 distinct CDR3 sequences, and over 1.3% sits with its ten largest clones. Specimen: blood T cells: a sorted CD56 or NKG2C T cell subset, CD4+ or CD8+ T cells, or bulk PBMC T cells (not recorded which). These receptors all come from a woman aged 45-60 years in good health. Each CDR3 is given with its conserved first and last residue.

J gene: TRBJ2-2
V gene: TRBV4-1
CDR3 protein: CASSQGGVLTGELFF

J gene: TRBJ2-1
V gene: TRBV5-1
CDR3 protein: CASSYREFSNEQFF

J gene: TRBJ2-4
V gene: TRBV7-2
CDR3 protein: CASSLALENIQYF

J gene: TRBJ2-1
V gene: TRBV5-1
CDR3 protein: CASSLGQRLGDEQFF

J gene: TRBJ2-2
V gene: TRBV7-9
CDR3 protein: CASSLKQGEEDTGELFF

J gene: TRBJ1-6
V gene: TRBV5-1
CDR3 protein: CASSPRDRGRDNSPLHF

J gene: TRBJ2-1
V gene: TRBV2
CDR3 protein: CASSEDTRVNEQFF

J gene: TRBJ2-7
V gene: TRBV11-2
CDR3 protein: CASSSQDSGTSGYYEQYF

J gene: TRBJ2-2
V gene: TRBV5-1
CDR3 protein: CASSSGSGGELFF

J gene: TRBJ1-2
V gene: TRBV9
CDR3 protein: CASSVGNWQGYTF

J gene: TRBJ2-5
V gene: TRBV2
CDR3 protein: CASSEALRPHGGTQYF

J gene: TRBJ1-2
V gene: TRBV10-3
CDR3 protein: CAISLVGSDGYTF

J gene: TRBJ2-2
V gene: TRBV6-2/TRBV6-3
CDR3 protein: CASRWTSGNTGELFF

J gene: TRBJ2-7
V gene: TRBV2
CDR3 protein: CASSAVSYEQYF

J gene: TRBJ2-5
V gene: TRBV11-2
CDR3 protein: CASSLQGPETQYF

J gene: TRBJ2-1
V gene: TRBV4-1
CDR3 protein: CASSQPDDYNEQFF